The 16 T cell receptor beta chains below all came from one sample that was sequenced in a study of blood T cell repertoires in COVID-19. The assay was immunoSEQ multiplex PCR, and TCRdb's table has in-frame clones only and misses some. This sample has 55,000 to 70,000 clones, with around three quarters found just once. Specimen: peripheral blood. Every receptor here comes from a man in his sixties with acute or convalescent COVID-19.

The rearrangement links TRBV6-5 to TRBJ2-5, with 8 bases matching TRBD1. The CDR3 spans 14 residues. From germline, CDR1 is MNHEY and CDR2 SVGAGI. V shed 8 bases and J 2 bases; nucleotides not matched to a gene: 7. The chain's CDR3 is CASSQGARQETQYF. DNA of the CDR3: TGTGCCAGCTCCCAGGGGGCCAGGCAAGAGACCCAGTACTTC.

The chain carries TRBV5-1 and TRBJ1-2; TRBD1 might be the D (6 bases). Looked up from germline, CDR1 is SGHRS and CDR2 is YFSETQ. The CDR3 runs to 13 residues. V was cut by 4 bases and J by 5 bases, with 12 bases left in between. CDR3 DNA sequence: TGCGCCAGCAGCCCGCGGGGGCAGTATGGCTACACCTTC. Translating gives CASSPRGQYGYTF.

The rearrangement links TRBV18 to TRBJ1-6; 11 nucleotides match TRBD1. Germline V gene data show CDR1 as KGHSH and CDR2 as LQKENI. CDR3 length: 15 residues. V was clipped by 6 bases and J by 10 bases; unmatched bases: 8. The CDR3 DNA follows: TGTGCCAGCTCTCCGGGACAGGGGGTCCCCTCACCCCTCCACTTT. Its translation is CASSPGQGVPSPLHF.

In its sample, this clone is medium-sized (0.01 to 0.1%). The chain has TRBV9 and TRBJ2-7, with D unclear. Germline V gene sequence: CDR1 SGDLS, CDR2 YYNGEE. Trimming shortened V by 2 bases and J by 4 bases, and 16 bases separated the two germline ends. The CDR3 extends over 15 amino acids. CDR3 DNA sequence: TGTGCCAGCAGCGTTGGCTCCTCCGTTATATACGAGCAGTACTTC. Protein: CASSVGSSVIYEQYF.

The CDR3 protein is CASSLTGWQPQHF. CDR3 in DNA: TGTGCCAGCAGCTTAACAGGGTGGCAGCCCCAGCATTTT. The chain has TRBV7-2 and TRBJ1-5, with D perhaps TRBD1 (6 bases). CDR3 length: 13 residues. V dropped 2 bases and J dropped 7 bases, with 9 bases sitting between them. Germline-derived CDR1 and CDR2 are SGHTA and FQGNSA.

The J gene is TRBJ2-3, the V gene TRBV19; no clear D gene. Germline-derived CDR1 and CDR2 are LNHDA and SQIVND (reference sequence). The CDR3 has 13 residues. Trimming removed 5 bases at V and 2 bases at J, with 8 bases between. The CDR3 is CASSHLDTDTQYF. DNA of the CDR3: TGTGCCAGTAGTCACCTAGACACAGATACGCAGTATTTT.

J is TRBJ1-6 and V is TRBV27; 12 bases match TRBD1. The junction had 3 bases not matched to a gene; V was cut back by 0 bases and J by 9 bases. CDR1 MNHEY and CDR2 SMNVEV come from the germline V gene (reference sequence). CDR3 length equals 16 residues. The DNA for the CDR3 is TGTGCCAGCAGTTTATCCGGGACAGGGGGCCTTTCACCCCTCCACTTT. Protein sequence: CASSLSGTGGLSPLHF.

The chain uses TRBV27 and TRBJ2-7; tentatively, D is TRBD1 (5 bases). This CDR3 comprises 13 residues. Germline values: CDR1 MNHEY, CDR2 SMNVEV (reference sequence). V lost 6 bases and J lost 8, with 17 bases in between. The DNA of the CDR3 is TGTGCCAGCAGACCTACTGGATTGGGGCAGCAGTACTTC. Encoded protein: CASRPTGLGQQYF.

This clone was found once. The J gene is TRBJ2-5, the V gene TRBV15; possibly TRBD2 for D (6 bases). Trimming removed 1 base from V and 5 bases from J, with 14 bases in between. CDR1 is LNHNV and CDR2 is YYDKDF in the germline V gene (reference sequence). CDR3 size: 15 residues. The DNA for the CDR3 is TGTGCCACCAGCAGAGGGTCGGCGGGGCGGGAGACCCAGTACTTC. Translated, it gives CATSRGSAGRETQYF.

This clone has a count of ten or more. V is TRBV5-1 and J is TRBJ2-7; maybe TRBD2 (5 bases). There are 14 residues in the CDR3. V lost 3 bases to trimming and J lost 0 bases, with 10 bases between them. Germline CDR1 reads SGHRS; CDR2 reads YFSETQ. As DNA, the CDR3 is TGCGCCAGCAGCTCGGGGAGTGTCTCCTACGAGCAGTACTTC. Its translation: CASSSGSVSYEQYF.

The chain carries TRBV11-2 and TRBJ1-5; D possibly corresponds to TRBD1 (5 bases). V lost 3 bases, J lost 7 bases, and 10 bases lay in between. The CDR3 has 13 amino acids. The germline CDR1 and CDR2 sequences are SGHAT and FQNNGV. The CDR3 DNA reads TGTGCCAGCAGCTTGGATAGGGGACAGCCCCAGCATTTT. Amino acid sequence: CASSLDRGQPQHF. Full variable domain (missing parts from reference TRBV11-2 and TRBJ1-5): EAGVAQSPRYKIIEKRQSVAFWCNPISGHATLYWYQQILGQGPKLLIQFQNNGVVDDSQLPKDRFSAERLKGVDSTLKIQPAKLEDSAVYLCASSLDRGQPQHFGDGTRLSIL.

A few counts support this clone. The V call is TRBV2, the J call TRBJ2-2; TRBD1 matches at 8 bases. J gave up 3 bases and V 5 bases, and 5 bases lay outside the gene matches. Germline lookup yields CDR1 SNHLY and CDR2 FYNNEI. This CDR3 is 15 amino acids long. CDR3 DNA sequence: TGTGCCAGCAGTCCCGGGACAGGTTACACCGGGGAGCTGTTTTTT. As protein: CASSPGTGYTGELFF.

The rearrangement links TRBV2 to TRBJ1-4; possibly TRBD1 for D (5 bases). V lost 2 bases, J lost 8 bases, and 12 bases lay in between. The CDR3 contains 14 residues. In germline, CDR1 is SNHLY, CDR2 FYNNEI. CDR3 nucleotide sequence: TGTGCCAGCAGTGAACAGGGATTATACGAAAAACTGTTTTTT. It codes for CASSEQGLYEKLFF. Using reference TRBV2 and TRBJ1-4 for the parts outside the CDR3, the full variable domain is EPEVTQTPSHQVTQMGQEVILRCVPISNHLYFYWYRQILGQKVEFLVSFYNNEISEKSEIFDDQFSVERPDGSNFTLKIRSTKLEDSAMYFCASSEQGLYEKLFFGSGTQLSVL.

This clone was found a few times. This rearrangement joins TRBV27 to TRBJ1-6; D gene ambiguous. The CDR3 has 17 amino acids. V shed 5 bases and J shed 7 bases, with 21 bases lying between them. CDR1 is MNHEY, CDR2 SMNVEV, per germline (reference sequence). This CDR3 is CASSPFVGRRTNSPLHF. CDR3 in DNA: TGTGCCAGCAGTCCCTTCGTCGGCAGGAGGACCAATTCACCCCTCCACTTT.

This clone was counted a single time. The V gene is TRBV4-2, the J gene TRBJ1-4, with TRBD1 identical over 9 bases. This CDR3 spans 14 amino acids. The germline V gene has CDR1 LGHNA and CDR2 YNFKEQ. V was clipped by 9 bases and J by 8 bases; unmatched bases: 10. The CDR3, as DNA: TGTGCCAGTAACCTCGGGACAGGGTTCGAAAAACTGTTTTTT. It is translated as CASNLGTGFEKLFF.

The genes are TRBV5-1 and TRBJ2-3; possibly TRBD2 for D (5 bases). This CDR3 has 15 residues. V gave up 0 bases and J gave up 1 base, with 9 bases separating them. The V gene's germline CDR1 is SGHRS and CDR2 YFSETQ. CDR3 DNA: TGCGCCAGCAGCTTGGCGGGGTACGGCACAGATACGCAGTATTTT. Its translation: CASSLAGYGTDTQYF.